This section outlines one T cell receptor beta chain sequence together with its context. These data are taken from a study of CD8+ T cells in alopecia areata. RNA extraction and reverse transcription yielded cDNA as sequencing template. Generated by immunoSEQ multiplex PCR, the TCRdb table keeps only in-frame clones and is missing some. The sample includes 150,000 to 250,000 clones, 55% to 75% of them seen just once. The treatment: oral pan-JAK inhibitor, 5-10 mg twice daily. Trimming took off 5 bases at V and 3 bases at J, with 14 bases between the two ends. The CDR3 sequence is 15 residues long. Germline CDR1 is SNHLY and CDR2 is FYNNEI.

The input for sequencing was CD4+ T cells sorted from blood, taken at week 24, from a patient treated with tofacitinib. The gene calls are TRBV2 and TRBJ2-1; tentative D call: TRBD2 (5 bases). The TCR comes from a human donor with alopecia areata. CDR3 DNA: TGTGCCAGCAGTTACGGTACCGGGATCTACAATGAGCAGTTCTTC. It is translated as CASSYGTGIYNEQFF.